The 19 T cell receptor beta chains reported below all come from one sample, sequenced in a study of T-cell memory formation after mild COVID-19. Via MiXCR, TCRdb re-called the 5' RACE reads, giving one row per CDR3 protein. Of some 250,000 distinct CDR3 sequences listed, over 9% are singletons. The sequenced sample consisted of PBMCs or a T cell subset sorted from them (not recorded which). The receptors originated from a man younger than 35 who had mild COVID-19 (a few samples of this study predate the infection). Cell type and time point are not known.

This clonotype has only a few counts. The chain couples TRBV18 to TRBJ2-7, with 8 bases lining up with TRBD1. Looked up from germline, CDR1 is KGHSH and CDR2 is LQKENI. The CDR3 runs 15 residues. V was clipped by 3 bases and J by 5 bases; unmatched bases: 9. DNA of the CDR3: TGTGCCAGCTCACCCGACAGGGGTTCCGTGCACGAGCAGTACTTC. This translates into CASSPDRGSVHEQYF.

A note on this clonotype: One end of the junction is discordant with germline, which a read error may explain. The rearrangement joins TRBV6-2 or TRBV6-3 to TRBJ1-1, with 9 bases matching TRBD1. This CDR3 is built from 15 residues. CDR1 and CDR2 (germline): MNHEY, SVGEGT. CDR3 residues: CASSQGQGLNAEAFF. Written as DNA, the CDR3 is TGTGCCAGCAGTCAGGGACAGGGACTGAACGCTGAAGCTTTCTTT.

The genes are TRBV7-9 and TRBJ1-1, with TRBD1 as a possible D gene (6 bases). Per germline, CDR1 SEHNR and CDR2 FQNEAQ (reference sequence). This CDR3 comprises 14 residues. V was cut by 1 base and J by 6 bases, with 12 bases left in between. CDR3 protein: CASSLESGDPEAFF. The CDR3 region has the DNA TGTGCCAGCAGCTTAGAGTCAGGGGACCCTGAAGCTTTCTTT.

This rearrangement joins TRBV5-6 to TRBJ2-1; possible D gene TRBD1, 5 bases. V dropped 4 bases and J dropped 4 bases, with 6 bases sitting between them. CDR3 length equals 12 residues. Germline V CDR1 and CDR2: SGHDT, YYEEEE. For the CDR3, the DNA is TGTGCCAGCAGCCGACAGTACAATGAGCAGTTCTTC. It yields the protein CASSRQYNEQFF.

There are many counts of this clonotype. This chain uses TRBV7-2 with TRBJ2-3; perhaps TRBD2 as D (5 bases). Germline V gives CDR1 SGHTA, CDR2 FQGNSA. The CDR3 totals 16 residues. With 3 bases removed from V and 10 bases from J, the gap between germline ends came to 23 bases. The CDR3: CASSFISGGESVPQYF. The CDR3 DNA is TGTGCCAGCAGCTTCATAAGCGGAGGAGAGTCAGTCCCGCAGTATTTT.

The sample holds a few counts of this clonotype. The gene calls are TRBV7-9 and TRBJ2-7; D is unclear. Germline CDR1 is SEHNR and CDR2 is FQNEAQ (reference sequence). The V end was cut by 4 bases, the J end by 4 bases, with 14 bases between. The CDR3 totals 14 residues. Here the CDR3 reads CASSSLAVSYEQYV. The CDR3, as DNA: TGTGCCAGCAGCTCCCTGGCGGTATCGTACGAGCAGTACGTC.

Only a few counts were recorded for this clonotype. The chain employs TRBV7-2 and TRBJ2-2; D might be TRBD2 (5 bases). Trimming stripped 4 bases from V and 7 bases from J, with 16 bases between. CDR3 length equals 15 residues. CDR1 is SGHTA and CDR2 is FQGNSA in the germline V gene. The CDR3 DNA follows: TGTGCCAGCAGCTCCAACAGAGGCGGAGGCGGGGAGCTGTTTTTT. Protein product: CASSSNRGGGGELFF.

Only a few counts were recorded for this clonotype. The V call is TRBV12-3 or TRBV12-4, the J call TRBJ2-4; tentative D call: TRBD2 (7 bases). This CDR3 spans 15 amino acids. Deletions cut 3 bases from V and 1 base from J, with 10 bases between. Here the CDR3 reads CASSFRGAAKNIQYF. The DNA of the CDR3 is TGTGCCAGCAGTTTCCGGGGGGCGGCCAAAAACATTCAGTACTTC.

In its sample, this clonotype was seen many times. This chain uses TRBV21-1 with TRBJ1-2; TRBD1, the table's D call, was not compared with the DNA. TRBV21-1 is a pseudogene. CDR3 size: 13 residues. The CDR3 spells CASPPGGTGGYTF. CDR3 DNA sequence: TGTGCCAGCCCGCCCGGCGGGACGGGTGGCTACACCTTC.

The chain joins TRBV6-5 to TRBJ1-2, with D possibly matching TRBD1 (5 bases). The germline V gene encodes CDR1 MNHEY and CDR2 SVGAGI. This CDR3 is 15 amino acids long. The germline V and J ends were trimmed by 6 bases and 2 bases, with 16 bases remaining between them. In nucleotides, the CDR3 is TGTGCCAGCAGACGTCCGGGGGTTTCGAACTATGGCTACACCTTC. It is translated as CASRRPGVSNYGYTF.

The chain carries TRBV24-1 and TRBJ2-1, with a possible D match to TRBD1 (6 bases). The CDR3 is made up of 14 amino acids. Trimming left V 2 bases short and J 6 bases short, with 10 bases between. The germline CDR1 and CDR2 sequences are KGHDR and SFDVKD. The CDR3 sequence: CATSDWAGANEQFF. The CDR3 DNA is TGTGCCACCAGTGATTGGGCAGGGGCCAATGAGCAGTTCTTC.

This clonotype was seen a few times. CDR3 coding DNA: TGCAGCGTCGAATACAATGAGCAGTTCTTC. Protein sequence: CSVEYNEQFF. The rearrangement uses TRBV29-1 and TRBJ2-1; D unclear. This CDR3 contains 10 residues. V was clipped by 6 bases and J by 4 bases, with 4 bases between them. Germline-derived CDR1 and CDR2 are SQVTM and ANQGSEA.

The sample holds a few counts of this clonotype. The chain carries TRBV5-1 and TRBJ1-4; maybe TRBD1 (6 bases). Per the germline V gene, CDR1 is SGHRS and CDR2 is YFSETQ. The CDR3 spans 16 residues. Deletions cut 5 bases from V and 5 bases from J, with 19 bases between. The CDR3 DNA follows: TGCGCCAGCAGTCCGAACACAGGGAGCCTGAATGAAAAACTGTTTTTT. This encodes CASSPNTGSLNEKLFF. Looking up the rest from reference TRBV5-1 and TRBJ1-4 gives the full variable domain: KAGVTQTPRYLIKTRGQQVTLSCSPISGHRSVSWYQQTPGQGLQFLFEYFSETQRNKGNFPGRFSGRQFSNSRSEMNVSTLELGDSALYLCASSPNTGSLNEKLFFGSGTQLSVL.

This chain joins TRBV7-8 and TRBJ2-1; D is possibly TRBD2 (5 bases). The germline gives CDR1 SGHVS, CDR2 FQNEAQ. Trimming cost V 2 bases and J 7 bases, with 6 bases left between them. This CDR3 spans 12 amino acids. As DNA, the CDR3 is TGTGCCAGCAGCTTATGGACTAATGAGCAGTTCTTC. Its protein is CASSLWTNEQFF.

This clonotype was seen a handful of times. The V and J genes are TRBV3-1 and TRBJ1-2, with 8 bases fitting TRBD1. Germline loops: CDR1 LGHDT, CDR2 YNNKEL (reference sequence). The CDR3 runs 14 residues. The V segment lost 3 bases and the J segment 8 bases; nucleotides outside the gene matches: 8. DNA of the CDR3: TGTGCCAGCAGCCACGTACAGGGGGTGGGCGGCTACACCTTC. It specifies CASSHVQGVGGYTF.

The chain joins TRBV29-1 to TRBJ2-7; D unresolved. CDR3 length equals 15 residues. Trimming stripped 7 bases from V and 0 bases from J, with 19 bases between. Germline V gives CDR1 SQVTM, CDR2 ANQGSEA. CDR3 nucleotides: TGCAGCGCCGTATCGGGCCAGGTGAGCTCCTACGAGCAGTACTTC. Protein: CSAVSGQVSSYEQYF.

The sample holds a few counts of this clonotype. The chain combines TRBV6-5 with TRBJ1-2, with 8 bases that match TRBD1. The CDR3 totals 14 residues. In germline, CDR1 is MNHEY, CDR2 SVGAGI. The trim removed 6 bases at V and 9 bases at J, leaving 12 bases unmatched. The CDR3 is CASSGPGGGGSYTF. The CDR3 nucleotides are TGTGCCAGCAGCGGACCAGGGGGCGGAGGGAGCTACACCTTC.

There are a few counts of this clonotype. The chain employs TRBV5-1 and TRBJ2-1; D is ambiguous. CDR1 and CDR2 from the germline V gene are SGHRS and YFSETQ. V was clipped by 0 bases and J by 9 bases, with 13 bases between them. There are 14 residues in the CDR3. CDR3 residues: CASSLGLRVGEQFF. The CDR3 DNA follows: TGCGCCAGCAGCTTGGGGCTAAGGGTCGGTGAGCAGTTCTTC.

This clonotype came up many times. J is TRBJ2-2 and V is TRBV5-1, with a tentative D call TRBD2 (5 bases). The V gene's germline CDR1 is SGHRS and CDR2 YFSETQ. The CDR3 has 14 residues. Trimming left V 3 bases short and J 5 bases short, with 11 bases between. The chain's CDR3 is CASSSFGGTGELFF. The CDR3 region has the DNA TGCGCCAGCAGCTCCTTCGGCGGGACCGGGGAGCTGTTTTTT.